The clone carrying this T cell receptor (beta chain) turned up a few times. The sample originates from a study of T-cell reconstitution after alpha-beta-depleted transplantation in children. Per the germline V gene, CDR1 is MNHNS and CDR2 is SASEGT. The CDR3 is 13 residues long. The V segment lost 7 bases and the J segment 4 bases; nucleotides outside the gene matches: 3. For TCRbeta, the library was prepared with unique molecular identifiers. TCRdb re-analysed the PCR reads in MiXCR, keeping a single row per CDR3 protein. The repertoire holds 600,000 to 700,000 distinct CDR3 sequences, with over 15% as singletons.

Material: PBMCs from the stem cell graft donor, obtained from the stem cell graft. The origin of this receptor is a human donor who donated a stem cell graft to a child with acute myeloid leukemia. The chain joins TRBV6-1 to TRBJ2-3; 9 bases match TRBD2. DNA for the CDR3: TGTGCCAGCAAGCGGGGGGCCGCAGATACGCAGTATTTT. Protein product: CASKRGAADTQYF.